These 9 T cell receptor beta chains were all obtained from the same sample, sequenced in a study of shared T cell receptors in the human thymus. Sequencing used immunoSEQ multiplex PCR; TCRdb keeps in-frame clones, though not all of them. In the table there are about 660,000 clones, roughly 90% of which are singletons. These same records also appear under a second study, on human thymus T cells.

Sequencing was performed on thymocytes. The receptors were sampled from a boy younger than two with a congenital heart defect.

This sequence joins TRBV7-9 and TRBJ2-5; 10 positions match TRBD2. The CDR3 covers 15 residues. CDR1 is SEHNR and CDR2 is FQNEAQ in the germline V gene (reference sequence). J lost 5 bases, V lost 4 bases, and 7 bases had no gene match. The CDR3 sequence is CASSCGLAECETQYF. Written as DNA, the CDR3 is TGTGCCAGCAGCTGCGGACTAGCGGAATGCGAGACCCAGTACTTC.

The chain has TRBV25-1 and TRBJ2-1; 7 bases are shared with TRBD2. This CDR3 is 16 amino acids long. V was clipped by 5 bases and J by 6 bases; unmatched bases: 13. CDR1 is MGHDK and CDR2 is SYGVNS in the germline V gene. The CDR3 DNA sequence: TGTGCCAGCAGTCTCCCGGGCCCTAGCGGCTTCAATGAGCAGTTCTTC. It specifies CASSLPGPSGFNEQFF.

The chain is built from TRBV7-9 and TRBJ1-1, with D tentatively TRBD1 (6 bases). Germline CDR1 SEHNR, CDR2 FQNEAQ (reference sequence). This CDR3 contains 12 residues. The V and J ends lost 4 bases and 8 bases respectively, with 11 bases between them. DNA for the CDR3: TGTGCCAGCAGCTCCGGAAGGGGGGAAGCTTTCTTT. Protein sequence: CASSSGRGEAFF.

This clone was counted a single time. The V call is TRBV14, the J call TRBJ1-1, with D tentatively TRBD1 (6 bases). The CDR3 has 15 residues. Germline loops: CDR1 SGHDN, CDR2 FVKESK. Between the trimmed V and J ends, which lost 1 base and 3 bases, there was a span of 12 bases. CDR3 region: CASSQVPGVDTEAFF. Written as DNA, the CDR3 is TGTGCCAGCAGCCAAGTCCCAGGGGTGGACACTGAAGCTTTCTTT.

This chain links TRBV7-9 with TRBJ2-7; 7 bases line up with TRBD2. V lost 5 bases to trimming and J lost 2 bases; unmatched junction nucleotides: 9. Germline lookup yields CDR1 SEHNR and CDR2 FQNEAQ (reference sequence). The CDR3 totals 15 residues. CDR3 residues: CASSPSAGAAYEQYF. CDR3 bases: TGTGCCAGCAGCCCTTCCGCGGGAGCGGCCTACGAGCAGTACTTC.

This clone was counted once. This sequence joins TRBV30 and TRBJ1-4; D is unresolved. Germline values: CDR1 GTSNPN, CDR2 SVGIG (reference sequence). The V end lost 0 bases, the J end lost 6 bases, and 8 bases lay between the germline ends. CDR3 size: 13 residues. CDR3 in DNA: TGTGCCTGGAGTGTGGGAGTCTATGAAAAACTGTTTTTT. This sequence encodes CAWSVGVYEKLFF.

This sequence joins TRBV2 and TRBJ1-5, with TRBD1 matching over 8 bases. This CDR3 spans 17 amino acids. The junction had 9 bases not matched to a gene; V was cut back by 4 bases and J by 1 base. Germline V lookup: CDR1 SNHLY, CDR2 FYNNEI. In DNA form, the CDR3 reads TGTGCCAGCAGTGCATACTACAGGGGGAAAAGCAATCAGCCCCAGCATTTT. The encoded protein is CASSAYYRGKSNQPQHF.

The chain has TRBV30 and TRBJ2-3; a possible D gene is TRBD1 (6 bases). The V and J ends lost 5 bases and 6 bases respectively, with 6 bases between them. The CDR3 runs to 10 residues. Germline V gives CDR1 GTSNPN, CDR2 SVGIG (reference sequence). This CDR3 reads CAWGGDTQYF. Written as DNA, the CDR3 is TGTGCCTGGGGGGGCGATACGCAGTATTTT.

DNA for the CDR3: TGTGCCAGCAGCCCCCGGGGTAGTGTTGCCCAAGAGACCCAGTACTTC. Protein product: CASSPRGSVAQETQYF. V and J are TRBV9 and TRBJ2-5, with D maybe TRBD2 (5 bases). The germline V gene encodes CDR1 SGDLS and CDR2 YYNGEE. V was pared by 4 bases and J by 1 base, with 17 bases between. The CDR3 has 16 amino acids. Variable domain in full (rest from reference TRBV9 and TRBJ2-5): DSGVTQTPKHLITATGQRVTLRCSPRSGDLSVYWYQQSLDQGLQFLIQYYNGEERAKGNILERFSAQQFPDLHSELNLSSLELGDSALYFCASSPRGSVAQETQYFGPGTRLLVL.